The 23 T cell receptor beta chains below all came from one sample that was sequenced in a study of cytomegalovirus exposure and HLA in healthy donors. Both 60 Vbeta primers and 13 Jbeta primers went into the PCR. Measured with immunoSEQ multiplex PCR; TCRdb has only the in-frame clones, and not every one. This sample carries about 140,000 clones, roughly 80% of them seen once, and the ten largest clones take 3% to 3.5%. Sequencing was carried out using PBMCs. The receptors originated from a female donor in good health and CMV-seronegative.

J is TRBJ1-2 and V is TRBV29-1; D unresolved. Trimming left V 6 bases short and J 2 bases short, with 10 bases between. CDR3 size: 12 residues. CDR1 and CDR2 from the germline V gene are SQVTM and ANQGSEA. The chain's CDR3 is CSVISSNYGYTF. The CDR3 nucleotides are TGCAGCGTCATCTCAAGCAACTATGGCTACACCTTC.

This chain uses TRBV30 with TRBJ1-5, with 8 nucleotides matching TRBD1. J gave up 7 bases and V 3 bases, and 11 bases lay outside the gene matches. Looked up from germline, CDR1 is GTSNPN and CDR2 is SVGIG (reference sequence). The CDR3 sequence is 15 residues long. The CDR3 sequence is CAWSRQDRDRQPQHF. The CDR3 DNA sequence: TGTGCCTGGAGCAGACAGGACAGGGATCGACAGCCCCAGCATTTT.

This clone was counted a few times. The chain carries TRBV30 and TRBJ1-1; D possibly corresponds to TRBD1 (6 bases). In germline, CDR1 is GTSNPN, CDR2 SVGIG (reference sequence). V dropped 0 bases and J dropped 6 bases, with 14 bases sitting between them. CDR3 length: 14 amino acids. The CDR3 region is CAWSVQGGRAEAFF. The CDR3 DNA reads as TGTGCCTGGAGTGTACAAGGGGGTAGAGCTGAAGCTTTCTTT.

The chain combines TRBV7-9 with TRBJ2-1; possibly TRBD2 for D (7 bases). Trimming pared 5 bases from V and 4 bases from J, leaving 15 bases between. Germline V CDR1 and CDR2: SEHNR, FQNEAQ (reference sequence). This CDR3 spans 15 amino acids. In DNA, the CDR3 is TGTGCCAGCAGCCCGAGGGGGGGGCTATACAATGAGCAGTTCTTC. Amino acids: CASSPRGGLYNEQFF.

The chain is built from TRBV30 and TRBJ2-5, with a weak D call TRBD2 (6 bases). Trimming left V 5 bases short and J 9 bases short, with 16 bases between. The CDR3 spans 12 residues. Germline CDR1 reads GTSNPN; CDR2 reads SVGIG (reference sequence). Here the CDR3 DNA reads TGTGCCTGGGTCTGGGGTAGCGGATCCCAGTACTTC. It translates to CAWVWGSGSQYF. Together with reference TRBV30 and TRBJ2-5, the CDR3 gives the full variable domain: SQTIHQWPATLVQPVGSPLSLECTVEGTSNPNLYWYRQAAGRGLQLLFYSVGIGQISSEVPQNLSASRPQDRQFILSSKKLLLSDSGFYLCAWVWGSGSQYFGPGTRLLVL.

CDR3 in DNA: TGTGCCAGCAGTTATCCCTGGGGACAGGGCTGGGAAAAACTGTTTTTT. This codes for CASSYPWGQGWEKLFF. The chain combines TRBV6-9 with TRBJ1-4; 9 bases align to TRBD1. This CDR3 spans 16 amino acids. Trimming took 2 bases from V and 8 from J; bases not matched to a gene: 9. CDR1 MNHGY and CDR2 SVAAGI come from the germline V gene.

This chain joins TRBV9 and TRBJ2-5; 9 bases map to TRBD2. The germline CDR1 and CDR2 sequences are SGDLS and YYNGEE. The CDR3 loop spans 15 amino acids. J lost 0 bases, V lost 2 bases, and 2 bases had no gene match. Here the CDR3 reads CASSVLAGYQETQYF. CDR3 in DNA: TGTGCCAGCAGCGTGCTAGCGGGGTACCAAGAGACCCAGTACTTC.

The chain joins TRBV5-1 to TRBJ1-1, with 10 bases matching TRBD1. Germline V CDR1 and CDR2: SGHRS, YFSETQ. V lost 2 bases and J lost 5; bases outside the gene matches: 12. This CDR3 has 17 residues. CDR3 sequence (DNA): TGCGCCAGCAGCTTAATTTCTGGACAGGGGGAAAATACTGAAGCTTTCTTT. Translating it yields CASSLISGQGENTEAFF. Full variable domain (remainder filled in from reference TRBV5-1 and TRBJ1-1): KAGVTQTPRYLIKTRGQQVTLSCSPISGHRSVSWYQQTPGQGLQFLFEYFSETQRNKGNFPGRFSGRQFSNSRSEMNVSTLELGDSALYLCASSLISGQGENTEAFFGQGTRLTVV.

The rearrangement links TRBV7-9 to TRBJ1-4; perhaps TRBD1 as D (5 bases). V lost 1 base and J 0 bases, leaving 15 bases between the germline ends. The germline gives CDR1 SEHNR, CDR2 FQNEAQ (reference sequence). This CDR3 contains 18 residues. The CDR3 DNA reads as TGTGCCAGCAGCTTAGGGGGGGGTAGACGCCCAACTAATGAAAAACTGTTTTTT. Translating it yields CASSLGGGRRPTNEKLFF. The full variable domain, in which reference TRBV7-9 and TRBJ1-4 provide the parts outside the CDR3, is DTGVSQNPRHKITKRGQNVTFRCDPISEHNRLYWYRQTLGQGPEFLTYFQNEAQLEKSRLLSDRFSAERPKGSFSTLEIQRTEQGDSAMYLCASSLGGGRRPTNEKLFFGSGTQLSVL.

V and J are TRBV7-6 and TRBJ1-1; the D gene is possibly TRBD1 (6 bases). Germline V lookup: CDR1 SGHVS, CDR2 FNYEAQ. Trimming left V 2 bases short and J 2 bases short, with 15 bases between. The CDR3 loop spans 16 amino acids. CDR3 protein: CASSLRQESGNTEAFF. In nucleotides, the CDR3 is TGTGCCAGCAGCTTAAGACAGGAATCAGGAAACACTGAAGCTTTCTTT.

The chain joins TRBV9 to TRBJ1-1, with 10 bases fitting TRBD1. Germline assignment: CDR1 SGDLS and CDR2 YYNGEE. With V trimmed by 0 bases and J by 4 bases, 6 bases remained unmatched. The CDR3 consists of 16 residues. CDR3 amino acids: CASSVAGTGVGTEAFF. The DNA for the CDR3 is TGTGCCAGCAGCGTAGCCGGGACAGGGGTTGGCACTGAAGCTTTCTTT. The entire variable domain, with the rest obtained from reference TRBV9 and TRBJ1-1, is as follows: DSGVTQTPKHLITATGQRVTLRCSPRSGDLSVYWYQQSLDQGLQFLIQYYNGEERAKGNILERFSAQQFPDLHSELNLSSLELGDSALYFCASSVAGTGVGTEAFFGQGTRLTVV.

The chain is built from TRBV2 and TRBJ1-5, with D perhaps TRBD1 (6 bases). Germline-derived CDR1 and CDR2 are SNHLY and FYNNEI. The CDR3 sequence is 14 residues long. V was shortened by 6 bases and J by 6 bases, with 15 bases between the two germline ends. The CDR3 DNA sequence: TGTGCCAGCAGCGACACAGGGTCCGGTCAGCCCCAGCATTTT. It specifies CASSDTGSGQPQHF.

The V gene is TRBV7-9, the J gene TRBJ1-3; 9 bases are shared with TRBD1. CDR3 length: 18 residues. After removal of 5 bases from V and 3 bases from J, the junction contained 14 bases not matched to a gene. Germline V CDR1 and CDR2: SEHNR, FQNEAQ (reference sequence). The CDR3 loop is CASSPNPDRGWIGNTIYF. In DNA, the CDR3 is TGTGCCAGCAGCCCTAACCCAGACAGGGGGTGGATTGGAAACACCATATATTTT.

The rearrangement joins TRBV28 to TRBJ1-2; D remains unclear. V was clipped by 3 bases and J by 0 bases, with 14 bases between them. The germline gives CDR1 MDHEN, CDR2 SYDVKM. The CDR3 length is 16 residues. The CDR3 DNA is TGTGCCAGCAGTTTTCCGGGTCAAATAGCTAACTATGGCTACACCTTC. As protein: CASSFPGQIANYGYTF.

The V gene is TRBV12-5, the J gene TRBJ1-2; D might be TRBD1 (6 bases). The CDR3 totals 14 residues. Germline lookup yields CDR1 LGHNT and CDR2 FRNRAP. The V gene lost 4 bases and the J gene lost 4 bases, with 13 bases spanning the gap. The chain's CDR3 is CASGYSRGSYGYTF. Here the CDR3 DNA reads TGTGCTAGTGGTTACTCCAGGGGAAGCTATGGCTACACCTTC. Full variable domain (rest looked up from reference TRBV12-5 and TRBJ1-2): DARVTQTPRHKVTEMGQEVTMRCQPILGHNTVFWYRQTMMQGLELLAYFRNRAPLDDSGMPKDRFSAEMPDATLATLKIQPSEPRDSAVYFCASGYSRGSYGYTFGSGTRLTVV.

The chain has TRBV5-4 and TRBJ2-1; 8 bases match TRBD1. J lost 4 bases, V lost 4 bases, and 7 bases had no gene match. Germline V gene lookup returns CDR1 SGHNT and CDR2 YYREEE (reference sequence). This CDR3 comprises 15 residues. CDR3 in DNA: TGTGCCAGCAGCACCCGACAGGGGAGATACAATGAGCAGTTCTTC. The encoded protein is CASSTRQGRYNEQFF.

There are a few counts of this clone. The chain links TRBV18 to TRBJ2-3; possible D gene TRBD2, 6 bases. Germline CDR1 reads KGHSH; CDR2 reads LQKENI. This CDR3 has 15 amino acids. V lost 0 bases to trimming and J lost 6 bases, with 13 bases between them. The CDR3 bases are TGTGCCAGCTCACCACCTTCGGGAGTTAGCGATACGCAGTATTTT. This sequence encodes CASSPPSGVSDTQYF.

This rearrangement joins TRBV5-4 to TRBJ2-2; TRBD2 matches at 14 bases. Germline V CDR1 and CDR2: SGHNT, YYREEE (reference sequence). The CDR3 covers 17 residues. V trimming: 4 bases; J trimming: 4 bases; junction bases outside the gene matches: 6. Here the CDR3 DNA reads TGTGCCAGCAGCCAGAGGACTAGCGGGGGGACCACCGGGGAGCTGTTTTTT. Protein product: CASSQRTSGGTTGELFF.

This clone is medium-sized within its sample. The V call is TRBV4-1, the J call TRBJ1-4; D unclear. The V and J ends lost 4 bases and 11 bases respectively, with 11 bases between them. Per germline, CDR1 MGHRA and CDR2 YSYEKL. This CDR3 spans 12 amino acids. This chain's CDR3 is CASSPIAGKLFF. The DNA for the CDR3 is TGCGCCAGCAGCCCTATCGCGGGGAAACTGTTTTTT.

J is TRBJ2-5 and V is TRBV29-1; 8 bases are shared with TRBD2. CDR3 size: 15 residues. V gave up 2 bases and J gave up 7 bases; unmatched junction bases: 12. Germline values: CDR1 SQVTM, CDR2 ANQGSEA. In DNA, the CDR3 is TGCAGCGTTGAAAGCCAGCGGGGGACCTTCGGGACCCAGTACTTC. Encoded protein: CSVESQRGTFGTQYF.

This clone was seen more than once but under ten times. The chain has TRBV2 and TRBJ2-7; 9 bases are a match to TRBD2. This CDR3 region has 16 residues. CDR1 and CDR2 from the germline V gene are SNHLY and FYNNEI. V shed 7 bases and J 7 bases; nucleotides not matched to a gene: 17. CDR3 sequence reads: CASTLGSAGGPHEQYF. DNA for the CDR3: TGTGCCAGCACCCTTGGTTCCGCGGGGGGGCCGCATGAGCAGTACTTC.

The V call is TRBV27, the J call TRBJ2-3; the D gene is possibly TRBD2 (5 bases). The CDR3 runs to 14 residues. Trimming took 7 bases from V and 1 from J, leaving 12 bases between them. Germline-derived CDR1 and CDR2 are MNHEY and SMNVEV (reference sequence). The CDR3 nucleotides are TGTGCCAGCATAGGGTCGCGGGGCACAGATACGCAGTATTTT. It translates to CASIGSRGTDTQYF.

The rearrangement joins TRBV30 to TRBJ2-7; 8 bases align to TRBD1. V lost 4 bases, J lost 4 bases, and 6 bases stayed unmatched. Per germline, CDR1 GTSNPN and CDR2 SVGIG (reference sequence). The CDR3 has 13 amino acids. DNA for the CDR3: TGTGCCTGGAAGCGTAGACAGGGGTACGAGCAGTACTTC. Translation: CAWKRRQGYEQYF.